The following is a T cell receptor (beta chain) sequence with its context. This entry comes from a study of blood T cell repertoires in COVID-19. About the study: COVID-19 samples from acute and convalescent phases originated in the United States, Italy and Spain. PBMCs, B-cell-depleted T cells, or T cells were the source of the cDNA or gDNA that made up the material.

Followed longitudinally, the Seattle patients had been enrolled during active infection. Per the original methods: Quantification of nucleated cells was approximated via reference gene primer amplification. Sequencing used immunoSEQ multiplex PCR; TCRdb keeps in-frame clones, though not all of them. The V and J calls and clone size were taken over from that table, and D and trimming were inferred from the DNA. The sample includes 100,000 to 150,000 clones, around 89% of them seen just once. Losses at the gene ends were 6 bases for V and 2 bases for J; bases not matched to a gene: 4. The CDR3 totals 14 residues. Per germline, CDR1 MDHEN and CDR2 SYDVKM.

The chain uses TRBV28 and TRBJ1-2, with 9 bases that match TRBD1. The sequence came from a man in his 60s with COVID-19, enrolled during active disease. The specimen was peripheral blood. The CDR3 here is CASRTGGANYGYTF. Written as DNA, the CDR3 is TGTGCCAGCAGAACAGGGGGCGCAAACTATGGCTACACCTTC.